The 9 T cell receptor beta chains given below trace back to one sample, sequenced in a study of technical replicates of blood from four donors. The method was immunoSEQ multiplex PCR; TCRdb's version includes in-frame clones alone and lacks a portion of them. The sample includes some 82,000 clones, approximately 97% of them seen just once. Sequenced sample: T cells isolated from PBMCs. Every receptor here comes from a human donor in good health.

CDR3 sequence (DNA): TGTGCCAGCAGTCTTAAGAGCTCCTACAATGAGCAGTTCTTC. This codes for CASSLKSSYNEQFF. The chain has TRBV6-5 and TRBJ2-1; no definite D call. The CDR3 totals 14 residues. CDR1 is MNHEY, CDR2 SVGAGI, per germline. Trimming took off 5 bases at V and 0 bases at J, with 8 bases between the two ends.

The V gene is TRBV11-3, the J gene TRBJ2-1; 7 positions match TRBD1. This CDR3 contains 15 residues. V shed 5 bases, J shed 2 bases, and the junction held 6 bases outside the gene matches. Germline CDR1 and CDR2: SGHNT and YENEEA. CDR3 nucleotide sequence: TGTGCCAGCAGCCCGGGACAGCCTACCTACAATGAGCAGTTCTTC. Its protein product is CASSPGQPTYNEQFF.

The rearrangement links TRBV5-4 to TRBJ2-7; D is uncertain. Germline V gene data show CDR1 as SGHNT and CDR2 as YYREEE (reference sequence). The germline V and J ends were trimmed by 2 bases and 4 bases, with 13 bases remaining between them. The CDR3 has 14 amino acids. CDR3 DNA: TGTGCCAGCAGCTTATCCAGCGATCGGTACGAGCAGTACTTC. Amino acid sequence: CASSLSSDRYEQYF.

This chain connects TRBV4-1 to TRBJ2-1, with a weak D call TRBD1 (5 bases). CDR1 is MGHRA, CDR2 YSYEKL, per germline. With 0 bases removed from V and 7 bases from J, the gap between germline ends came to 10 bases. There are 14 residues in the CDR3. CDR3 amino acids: CASSQETQANEQFF. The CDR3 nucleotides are TGCGCCAGCAGCCAAGAGACACAGGCGAATGAGCAGTTCTTC.

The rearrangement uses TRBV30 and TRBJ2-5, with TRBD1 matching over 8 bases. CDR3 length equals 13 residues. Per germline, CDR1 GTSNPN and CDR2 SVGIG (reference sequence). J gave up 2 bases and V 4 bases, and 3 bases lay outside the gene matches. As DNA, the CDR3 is TGTGCCTGGATGGGGGACAGGCAAGAGACCCAGTACTTC. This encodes CAWMGDRQETQYF.

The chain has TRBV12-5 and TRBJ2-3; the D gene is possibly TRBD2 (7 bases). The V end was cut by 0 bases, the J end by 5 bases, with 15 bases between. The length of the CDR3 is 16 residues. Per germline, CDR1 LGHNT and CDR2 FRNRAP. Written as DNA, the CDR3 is TGTGCTAGTGGTTTGGTACTCGGGGGGCAACTAGATACGCAGTATTTT. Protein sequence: CASGLVLGGQLDTQYF.

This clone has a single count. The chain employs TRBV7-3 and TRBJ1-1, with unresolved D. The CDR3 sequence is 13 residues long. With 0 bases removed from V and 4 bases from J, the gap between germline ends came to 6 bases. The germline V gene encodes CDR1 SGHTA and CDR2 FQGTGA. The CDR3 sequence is CASSLTRVTEAFF. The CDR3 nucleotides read TGTGCCAGCAGCTTAACCCGGGTCACTGAAGCTTTCTTT.

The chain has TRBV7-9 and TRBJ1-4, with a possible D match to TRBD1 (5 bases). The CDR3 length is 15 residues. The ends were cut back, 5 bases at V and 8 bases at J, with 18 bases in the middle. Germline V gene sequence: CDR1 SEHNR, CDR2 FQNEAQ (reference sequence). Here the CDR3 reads CASSSRDGRAEKLFF. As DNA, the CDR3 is TGTGCCAGCAGCAGTCGGGACGGGAGGGCCGAAAAACTGTTTTTT.

In nucleotides, the CDR3 is TGTGCCTCTCCGTCCCCTCAGGGTATCGGCTACACCTTC. This translates into CASPSPQGIGYTF. J is TRBJ1-2 and V is TRBV30; D perhaps matches TRBD1 (5 bases). The CDR3 covers 13 residues. Trimming removed 7 bases at V and 8 bases at J, with 20 bases between. CDR1 and CDR2 from the germline V gene are GTSNPN and SVGIG (reference sequence).